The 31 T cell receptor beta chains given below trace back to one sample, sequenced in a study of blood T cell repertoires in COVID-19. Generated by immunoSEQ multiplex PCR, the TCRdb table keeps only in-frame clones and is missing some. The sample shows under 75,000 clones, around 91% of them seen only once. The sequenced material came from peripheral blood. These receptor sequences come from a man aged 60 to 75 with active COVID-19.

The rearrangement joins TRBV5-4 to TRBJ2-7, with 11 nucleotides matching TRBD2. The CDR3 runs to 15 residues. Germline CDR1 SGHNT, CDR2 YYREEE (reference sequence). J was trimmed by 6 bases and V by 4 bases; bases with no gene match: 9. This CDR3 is CASSARLAGMVEQYF. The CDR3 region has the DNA TGTGCCAGCAGCGCCAGACTAGCGGGAATGGTCGAGCAGTACTTC.

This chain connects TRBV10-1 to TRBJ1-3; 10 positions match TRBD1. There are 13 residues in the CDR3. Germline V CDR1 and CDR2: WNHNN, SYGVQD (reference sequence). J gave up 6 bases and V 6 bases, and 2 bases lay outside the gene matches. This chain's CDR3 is CASRGTGENTIYF. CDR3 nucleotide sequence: TGCGCCAGCAGAGGGACAGGGGAAAACACCATATATTTT.

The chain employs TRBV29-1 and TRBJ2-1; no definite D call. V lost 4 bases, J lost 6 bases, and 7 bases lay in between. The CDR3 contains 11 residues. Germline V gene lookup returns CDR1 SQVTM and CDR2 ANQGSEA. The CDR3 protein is CSVGQINEQFF. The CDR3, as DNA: TGCAGCGTTGGACAAATCAATGAGCAGTTCTTC.

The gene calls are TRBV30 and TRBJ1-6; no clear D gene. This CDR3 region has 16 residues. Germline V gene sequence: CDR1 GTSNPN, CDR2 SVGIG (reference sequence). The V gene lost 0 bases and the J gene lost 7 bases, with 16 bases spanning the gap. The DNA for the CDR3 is TGTGCCTGGAGTGTACTCGGTCGCTCGAGGAATTCACCCCTCCACTTT. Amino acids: CAWSVLGRSRNSPLHF.

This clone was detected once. In nucleotides, the CDR3 is TGCAGCGTCCTTCGACAGACAGATACGCAGTATTTT. Its translation: CSVLRQTDTQYF. The chain links TRBV29-1 to TRBJ2-3; tentatively, D is TRBD1 (5 bases). This CDR3 has 12 amino acids. The V gene lost 6 bases and the J gene lost 3 bases, with 10 bases spanning the gap. Germline CDR1 SQVTM, CDR2 ANQGSEA.

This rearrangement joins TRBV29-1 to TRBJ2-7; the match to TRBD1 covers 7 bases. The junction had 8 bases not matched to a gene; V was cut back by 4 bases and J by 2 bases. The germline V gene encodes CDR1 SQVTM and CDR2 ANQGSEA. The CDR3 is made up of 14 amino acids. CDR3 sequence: CSVGPGTATYEQYF. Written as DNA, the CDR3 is TGCAGCGTTGGTCCCGGGACAGCTACCTACGAGCAGTACTTC.

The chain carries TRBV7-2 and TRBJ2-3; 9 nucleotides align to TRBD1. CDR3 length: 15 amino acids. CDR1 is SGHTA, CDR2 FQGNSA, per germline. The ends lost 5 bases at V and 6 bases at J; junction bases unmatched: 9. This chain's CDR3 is CASSRRDREADTQYF. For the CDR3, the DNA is TGTGCCAGCAGCCGCCGGGACAGGGAGGCGGATACGCAGTATTTT.

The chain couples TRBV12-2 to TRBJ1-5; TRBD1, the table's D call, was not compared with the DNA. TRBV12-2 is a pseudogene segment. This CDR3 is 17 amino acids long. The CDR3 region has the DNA TGTGCAAGTCGCTGTACAGGGAATCCCCCTAGCAATCAGCCCCAGCATTTT. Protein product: CASRCTGNPPSNQPQHF.

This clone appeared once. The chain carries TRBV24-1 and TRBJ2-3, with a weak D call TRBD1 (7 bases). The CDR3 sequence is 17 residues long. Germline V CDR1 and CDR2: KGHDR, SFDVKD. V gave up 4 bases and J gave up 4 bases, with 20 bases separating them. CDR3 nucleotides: TGTGCCACCAGTGACCCCGGGGGCAGGGGGTTCCCAGATACGCAGTATTTT. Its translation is CATSDPGGRGFPDTQYF.

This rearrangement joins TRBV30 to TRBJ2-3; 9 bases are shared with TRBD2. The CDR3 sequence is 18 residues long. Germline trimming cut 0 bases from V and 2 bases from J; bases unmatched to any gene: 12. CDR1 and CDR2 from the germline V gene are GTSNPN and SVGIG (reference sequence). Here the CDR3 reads CAWSVRPPLAGYTDTQYF. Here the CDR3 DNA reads TGTGCCTGGAGTGTAAGGCCGCCCCTAGCGGGGTACACAGATACGCAGTATTTT.

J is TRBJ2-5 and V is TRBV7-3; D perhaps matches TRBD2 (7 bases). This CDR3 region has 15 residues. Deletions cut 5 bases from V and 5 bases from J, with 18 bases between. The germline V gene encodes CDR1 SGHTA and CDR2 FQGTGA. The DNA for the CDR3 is TGTGCCAGCAGCCCGGGGGCCGGGGGGCGCGAGACCCAGTACTTC. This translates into CASSPGAGGRETQYF.

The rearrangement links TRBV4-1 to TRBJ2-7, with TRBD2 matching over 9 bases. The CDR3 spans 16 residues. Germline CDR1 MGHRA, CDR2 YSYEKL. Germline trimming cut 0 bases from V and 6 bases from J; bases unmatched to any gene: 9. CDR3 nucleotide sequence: TGCGCCAGCAGCCAAGACGTGGGTAGCGGGAGAGGCGAGCAGTACTTC. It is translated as CASSQDVGSGRGEQYF.

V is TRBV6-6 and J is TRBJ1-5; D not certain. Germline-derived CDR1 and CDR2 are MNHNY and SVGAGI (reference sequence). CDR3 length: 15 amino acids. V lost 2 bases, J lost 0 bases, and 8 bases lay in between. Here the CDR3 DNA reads TGTGCCAGCAGTTACGCCCACAATAGCAATCAGCCCCAGCATTTT. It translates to CASSYAHNSNQPQHF.

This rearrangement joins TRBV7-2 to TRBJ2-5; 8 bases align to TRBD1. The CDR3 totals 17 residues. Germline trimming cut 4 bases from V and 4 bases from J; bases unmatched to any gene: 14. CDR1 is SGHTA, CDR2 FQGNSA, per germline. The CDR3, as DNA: TGTGCCAGCAGCTCCGACCGTCAGGGGGCATGGAGAGAGACCCAGTACTTC. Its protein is CASSSDRQGAWRETQYF.

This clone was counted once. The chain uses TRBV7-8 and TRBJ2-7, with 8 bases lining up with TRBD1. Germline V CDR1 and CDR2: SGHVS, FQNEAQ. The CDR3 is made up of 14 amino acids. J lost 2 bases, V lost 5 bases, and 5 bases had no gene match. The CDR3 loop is CASSKTGVPYEQYF. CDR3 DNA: TGTGCCAGCAGCAAGACAGGGGTCCCCTACGAGCAGTACTTC.

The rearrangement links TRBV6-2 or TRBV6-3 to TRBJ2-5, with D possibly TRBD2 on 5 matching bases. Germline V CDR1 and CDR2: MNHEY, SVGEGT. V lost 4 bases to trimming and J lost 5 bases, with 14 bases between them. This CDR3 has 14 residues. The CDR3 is CASSLRRTSETQYF. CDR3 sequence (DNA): TGTGCCAGCAGTTTGCGGAGGACCTCCGAGACCCAGTACTTC.

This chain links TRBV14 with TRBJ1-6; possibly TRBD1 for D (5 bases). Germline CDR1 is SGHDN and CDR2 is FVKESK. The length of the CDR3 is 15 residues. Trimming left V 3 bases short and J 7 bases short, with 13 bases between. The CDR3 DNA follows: TGTGCCAGCAGCCATAGGCAGGGCAGGAATTCACCCCTCCACTTT. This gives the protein CASSHRQGRNSPLHF. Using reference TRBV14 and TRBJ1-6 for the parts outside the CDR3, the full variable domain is EAGVTQFPSHSVIEKGQTVTLRCDPISGHDNLYWYRRVMGKEIKFLLHFVKESKQDESGMPNNRFLAERTGGTYSTLKVQPAELEDSGVYFCASSHRQGRNSPLHFGNGTRLTVT.

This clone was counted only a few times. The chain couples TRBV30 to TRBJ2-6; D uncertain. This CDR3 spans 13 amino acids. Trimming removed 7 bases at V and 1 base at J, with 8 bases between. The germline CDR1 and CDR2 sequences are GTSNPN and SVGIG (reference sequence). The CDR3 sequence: CASRISGANVLTF. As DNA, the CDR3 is TGTGCCTCCAGAATTTCTGGGGCCAACGTCCTGACTTTC.

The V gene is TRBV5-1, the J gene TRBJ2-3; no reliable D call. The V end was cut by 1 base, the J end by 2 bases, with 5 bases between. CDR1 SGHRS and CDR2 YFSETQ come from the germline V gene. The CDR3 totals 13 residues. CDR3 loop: CASSLSFTDTQYF. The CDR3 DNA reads TGCGCCAGCAGCTTGTCCTTCACAGATACGCAGTATTTT.

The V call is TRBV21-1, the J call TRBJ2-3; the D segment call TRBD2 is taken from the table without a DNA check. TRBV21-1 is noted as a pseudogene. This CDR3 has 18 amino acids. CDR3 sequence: CASSDHIRLAGFTDTQYF. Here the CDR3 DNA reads TGTGCCAGCAGCGACCACATTAGACTAGCGGGATTTACAGATACGCAGTATTTT.

In nucleotides, the CDR3 is TGTGCCATCAGTGAGGCGGGACAGGGGGTTCAGCCCCAGCATTTT. It yields the protein CAISEAGQGVQPQHF. The chain links TRBV10-3 to TRBJ1-5; 11 nucleotides line up with TRBD1. The V gene end was trimmed by 2 bases and the J gene end by 6 bases; junction bases not matched to a gene: 3. Germline values: CDR1 ENHRY, CDR2 SYGVKD. The CDR3 runs 15 residues.

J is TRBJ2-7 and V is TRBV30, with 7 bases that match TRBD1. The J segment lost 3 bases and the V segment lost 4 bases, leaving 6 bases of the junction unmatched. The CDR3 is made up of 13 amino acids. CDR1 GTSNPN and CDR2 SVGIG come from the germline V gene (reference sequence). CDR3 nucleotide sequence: TGTGCCTGGACAAGGCAGGGGGTCTACGAGCAGTACTTC. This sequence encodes CAWTRQGVYEQYF.

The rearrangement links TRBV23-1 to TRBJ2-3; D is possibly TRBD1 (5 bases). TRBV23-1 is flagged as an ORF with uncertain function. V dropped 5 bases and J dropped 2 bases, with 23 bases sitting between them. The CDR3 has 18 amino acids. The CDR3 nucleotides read TGCGCCAGCAGTGCGCCGGTGGCAGGGAATCGATCCACAGATACGCAGTATTTT. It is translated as CASSAPVAGNRSTDTQYF.

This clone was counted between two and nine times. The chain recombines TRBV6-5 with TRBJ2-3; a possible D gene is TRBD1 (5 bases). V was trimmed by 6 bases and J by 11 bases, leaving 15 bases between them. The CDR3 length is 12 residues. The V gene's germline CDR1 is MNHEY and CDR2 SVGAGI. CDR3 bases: TGTGCCAGCAGCACTACAGGAGTAGAGCAGTATTTT. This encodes CASSTTGVEQYF.

The CDR3 sequence is CATAARGQGPSSGANVLTF. As DNA, the CDR3 is TGCGCCACCGCGGCCCGGGGACAGGGACCTTCCTCTGGGGCCAACGTCCTGACTTTC. The chain joins TRBV10-2 to TRBJ2-6; the match to TRBD1 covers 9 bases. Germline V gene sequence: CDR1 WSHSY, CDR2 SAAADI. Trimming cost V 10 bases and J 0 bases; bases outside gene matches: 16. The CDR3 is 19 amino acids.

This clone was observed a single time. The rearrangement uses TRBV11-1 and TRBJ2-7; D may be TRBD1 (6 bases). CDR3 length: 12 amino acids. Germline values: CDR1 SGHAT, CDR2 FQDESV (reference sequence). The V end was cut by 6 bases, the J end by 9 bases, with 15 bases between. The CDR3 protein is CASRSIGGRQYF. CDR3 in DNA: TGTGCCAGCAGATCAATAGGGGGACGGCAGTACTTC. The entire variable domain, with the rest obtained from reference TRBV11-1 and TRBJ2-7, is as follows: EAEVAQSPRYKITEKSQAVAFWCDPISGHATLYWYRQILGQGPELLVQFQDESVVDDSQLPKDRFSAERLKGVDSTLKIQPAELGDSAMYLCASRSIGGRQYFGPGTRLTVT.

This chain's CDR3 is CASSVSPSGGYNEQFF. As DNA, the CDR3 is TGTGCCAGCAGCGTATCCCCTAGCGGGGGGTACAATGAGCAGTTCTTC. The chain carries TRBV9 and TRBJ2-1, with 11 positions matching TRBD2. The J segment lost 4 bases and the V segment lost 1 base, leaving 4 bases of the junction unmatched. This CDR3 region has 16 residues. Germline V gene data show CDR1 as SGDLS and CDR2 as YYNGEE. The variable domain in full, with the rest retrieved from reference TRBV9 and TRBJ2-1, is DSGVTQTPKHLITATGQRVTLRCSPRSGDLSVYWYQQSLDQGLQFLIQYYNGEERAKGNILERFSAQQFPDLHSELNLSSLELGDSALYFCASSVSPSGGYNEQFFGPGTRLTVL.

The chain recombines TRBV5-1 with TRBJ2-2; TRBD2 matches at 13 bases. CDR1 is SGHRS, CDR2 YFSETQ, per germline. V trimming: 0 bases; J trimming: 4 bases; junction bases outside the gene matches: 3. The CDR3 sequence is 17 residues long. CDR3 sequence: CASSLGTSGSLTGELFF. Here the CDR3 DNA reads TGCGCCAGCAGCTTGGGGACTAGCGGGAGTCTCACCGGGGAGCTGTTTTTT.

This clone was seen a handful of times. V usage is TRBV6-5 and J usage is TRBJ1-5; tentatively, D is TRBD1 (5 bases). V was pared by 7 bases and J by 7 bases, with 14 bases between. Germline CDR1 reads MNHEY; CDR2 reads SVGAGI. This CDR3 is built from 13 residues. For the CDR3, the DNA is TGTGCCAGCACCAGGGTGGGCACCCAGCCCCAGCATTTT. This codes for CASTRVGTQPQHF.

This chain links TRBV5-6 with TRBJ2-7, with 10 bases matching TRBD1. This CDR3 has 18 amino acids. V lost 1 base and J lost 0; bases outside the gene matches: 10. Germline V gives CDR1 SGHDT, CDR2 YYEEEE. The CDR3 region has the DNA TGTGCCAGCAGCTTGCCGGGACAGGGGCAATTTGGCTCCTACGAGCAGTACTTC. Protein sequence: CASSLPGQGQFGSYEQYF. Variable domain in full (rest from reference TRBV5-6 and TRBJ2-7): DAGVTQSPTHLIKTRGQQVTLRCSPKSGHDTVSWYQQALGQGPQFIFQYYEEEERQRGNFPDRFSGHQFPNYSSELNVNALLLGDSALYLCASSLPGQGQFGSYEQYFGPGTRLTVT.

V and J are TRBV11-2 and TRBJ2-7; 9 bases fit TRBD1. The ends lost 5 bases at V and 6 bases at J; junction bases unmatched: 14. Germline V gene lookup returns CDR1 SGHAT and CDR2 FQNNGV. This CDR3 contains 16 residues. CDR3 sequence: CASSPAWTGVESEQYF. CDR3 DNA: TGTGCCAGCAGCCCTGCTTGGACAGGGGTGGAGAGCGAGCAGTACTTC.